This is a list of T cell receptor beta chains from one sample in a study of neurological immune-mediated disorders. MiXCR, run by TCRdb on the 5' RACE reads, gives a single entry per CDR3 protein. The table has approximately 66,000 distinct CDR3 sequences, less than 5.5% seen once. The sample taken for sequencing was PBMCs. These receptors all come from a man aged 30-40 years with multiple sclerosis. The CDR3 runs from the conserved cysteine through the conserved F or W. D genes are given only for firm matches. The size entry is marked missing in some rows and otherwise reads once, few, many or a size class.

CDR3,DNA,V,size,J,D
CASSLEDGFGAFF,TGCGCCAGCAGCTTGGAAGATGGTTTCGGAGCTTTCTTT,TRBV5-1,many,TRBJ1-1,.
CASSSGLAGGHRGTQYF,TGTGCCAGCAGCTCCGGACTAGCGGGGGGGCACCGGGGTACGCAGTATTTT,TRBV11-1,.,TRBJ2-3,TRBD2
CSVHRDEKLFF,TGCAGCGTTCATAGAGATGAAAAACTGTTTTTT,TRBV29-1,many,TRBJ1-4,.
CASSLDPGVTEAFF,TGCGCCAGCAGCTTGGATCCGGGGGTCACTGAAGCTTTCTTT,TRBV5-1,many,TRBJ1-1,.
CASSYTRANYGYTF,TGTGCCAGCAGCTATACTAGGGCTAACTATGGCTACACCTTC,TRBV9,many,TRBJ1-2,.
CASSSRAGRETQYF,TGTGCCAGCAGTTCACGGGCAGGCCGAGAGACCCAGTACTTC,TRBV6-5,many,TRBJ2-5,.
CASSLGQGYNEQFF,TGTGCCAGCAGCTTGGGACAGGGCTACAATGAGCAGTTCTTC,TRBV5-5,many,TRBJ2-1,TRBD1
CSARAGTSGGIVYEQYF,TGCAGTGCTAGAGCGGGGACTAGCGGGGGGATTGTGTACGAGCAGTACTTC,TRBV20-1,many,TRBJ2-7,TRBD2
CASRTGDQPQHF,TGTGCCAGCAGGACAGGGGATCAGCCCCAGCATTTT,TRBV6-5,many,TRBJ1-5,TRBD1
CSAQDRVTNYGYTF,TGCAGTGCTCAGGACAGGGTCACTAACTATGGCTACACCTTC,TRBV20-1,many,TRBJ1-2,TRBD1
CASRRYQGYTEAFF,TGTGCCAGCAGACGCTACCAGGGGTACACTGAAGCTTTCTTT,TRBV11-2,many,TRBJ1-1,.
CASTKSGQSNTEAFF,TGTGCCAGCACCAAATCCGGACAGTCGAACACTGAAGCTTTCTTT,TRBV7-2,many,TRBJ1-1,.
CASSITGGELFF,TGCGCCAGCAGCATAACGGGTGGGGAGCTGTTTTTT,TRBV5-1,.,TRBJ2-2,.
CSVGLQDTEAFF,TGCAGCGTTGGTCTCCAGGACACTGAAGCTTTCTTT,TRBV29-1,many,TRBJ1-1,.
CATSQQGYEQYF,TGTGCCACCAGTCAACAGGGCTACGAGCAGTACTTC,TRBV24-1,many,TRBJ2-7,.
CASSQAVSPLNF,TGTGCCAGCAGCCAAGCTGTTTCACCCCTCAACTTT,TRBV3-1,.,TRBJ1-6,.
CASSVARGNTIYF,TGTGCCAGCAGCGTAGCTCGAGGAAACACCATATATTTT,TRBV9,many,TRBJ1-3,.
CASSPNWGQETQYF,TGTGCCAGCAGCCCTAATTGGGGGCAAGAGACCCAGTACTTC,TRBV9,many,TRBJ2-5,.
CASRPIRRAGNTIYF,TGTGCCAGCAGACCTATTCGCAGGGCTGGAAACACCATATATTTT,TRBV6-5,many,TRBJ1-3,.
CASSQGGIVMNTEAFF,TGTGCCAGCAGCCAAGGAGGGATCGTGATGAACACTGAAGCTTTCTTT,TRBV4-2,many,TRBJ1-1,.
CSGVPGLAGGSSYNEQFF,TGCAGTGGGGTTCCGGGACTAGCGGGGGGGAGCTCCTACAATGAGCAGTTCTTC,TRBV20-1,many,TRBJ2-1,TRBD2
CATRGIYNEQFF,TGTGCCACTCGGGGGATTTACAATGAGCAGTTCTTC,TRBV27,many,TRBJ2-1,.
CSATPPGTGELFF,TGCAGTGCTACCCCTCCTGGCACCGGGGAGCTGTTTTTT,TRBV20-1,many,TRBJ2-2,.
CSARAGRFRRDYMNTEAFF,TGCAGTGCTAGAGCGGGGCGTTTTCGTAGGGATTACATGAACACTGAAGCTTTCTTT,TRBV20-1,few,TRBJ1-1,.
CATRWGYYNSPLHF,TGTGCCACCCGATGGGGGTATTATAATTCACCCCTCCACTTT,TRBV10-3,many,TRBJ1-6,.
CASSLVGDYTEAFF,TGCGCCAGCAGCTTGGTCGGTGATTACACTGAAGCTTTCTTT,TRBV5-1,many,TRBJ1-1,.
CASSPLTGLTEAFF,TGTGCCAGCAGTCCGCTGACAGGACTCACTGAAGCTTTCTTT,TRBV12-3/TRBV12-4,.,TRBJ1-1,.
CASSLVGNYGYTF,TGCGCCAGCAGCTTGGTCGGCAACTATGGCTACACCTTC,TRBV5-1,many,TRBJ1-2,.
CAISGGIGELFF,TGTGCCATCAGTGGAGGGATCGGGGAGCTGTTTTTT,TRBV10-3,many,TRBJ2-2,.
CSARDLGNNSPLHF,TGCAGTGCTAGAGATCTGGGGAATAATTCACCCCTCCACTTT,TRBV20-1,many,TRBJ1-6,.
CASSHNPAGYYGYTF,TGTGCCAGCAGTCACAATCCCGCAGGGTACTATGGCTACACCTTC,TRBV12-3/TRBV12-4,many,TRBJ1-2,.
CASGPGTGQETQYF,TGTGCCAGCGGCCCAGGGACAGGGCAAGAGACCCAGTACTTC,TRBV10-3,few,TRBJ2-5,TRBD1
CASSLGYGQGRYGYTF,TGCGCCAGCAGCTTGGGTTACGGACAGGGCCGGTATGGCTACACCTTC,TRBV5-1,.,TRBJ1-2,TRBD1
CASSPRDRDEQFF,TGTGCCAGCAGCCCCAGGGACAGGGATGAGCAGTTCTTC,TRBV7-6,many,TRBJ2-1,TRBD1
CASGSAGTGGGREAFF,TGTGCTAGTGGCTCCGCTGGGACAGGGGGCGGAAGGGAAGCTTTCTTT,TRBV12-5,.,TRBJ1-1,TRBD1
CASSPPGAGPYNEQFF,TGTGCCAGCTCACCACCGGGGGCGGGCCCCTACAATGAGCAGTTCTTC,TRBV18,many,TRBJ2-1,.
CASSPRALPGNQPQHF,TGTGCCAGCAGTCCCCGGGCCCTCCCTGGAAATCAGCCCCAGCATTTT,TRBV27,.,TRBJ1-5,.
CASSFSGFENIQYF,TGCGCCAGCAGCTTCTCGGGCTTCGAAAACATTCAGTACTTC,TRBV5-1,many,TRBJ2-4,.
CASSETKAAGEQYF,TGTGCCAGCAGTGAAACTAAAGCGGCGGGCGAGCAGTACTTC,TRBV25-1,many,TRBJ2-7,.
CASDPGQGPDTQYF,TGCGCCAGTGATCCGGGACAGGGGCCAGATACGCAGTATTTT,TRBV4-1,many,TRBJ2-3,TRBD1
CASTQEVGYREAFF,TGCGCCAGCACCCAAGAGGTCGGCTACCGGGAAGCTTTCTTT,TRBV4-1,many,TRBJ1-1,.
CASSVRRASTEAFF,TGTGCCAGCAGCGTCCGCCGGGCCAGCACTGAAGCTTTCTTT,TRBV3-1,many,TRBJ1-1,.
CASSQDRITGNTIYF,TGTGCCAGCAGCCAGGACAGGATAACCGGAAACACCATATATTTT,TRBV3-1,.,TRBJ1-3,TRBD1
CASSLRPNTGELFF,TGTGCCAGCAGCTTAAGGCCGAACACCGGGGAGCTGTTTTTT,TRBV7-3,many,TRBJ2-2,.
CASNRDLTYNEQFF,TGCGCCAGCAACCGGGACTTAACTTACAATGAGCAGTTCTTC,TRBV5-1,many,TRBJ2-1,.
CASSHGQGGTEAFF,TGCGCCAGCAGCCATGGACAGGGGGGCACTGAAGCTTTCTTT,TRBV5-1,.,TRBJ1-1,TRBD1
CASSYSPSRDTEAFF,TGCGCCAGCAGCTATTCCCCGTCGAGAGACACTGAAGCTTTCTTT,TRBV4-1,many,TRBJ1-1,.
CASSYGDFAEAFF,TGCGCCAGCAGCTACGGGGATTTCGCTGAAGCTTTCTTT,TRBV5-1,.,TRBJ1-1,.
CASSLANDRVGEQFF,TGCGCCAGCAGCTTGGCCAACGACAGGGTGGGTGAGCAGTTCTTC,TRBV5-1,many,TRBJ2-1,TRBD1
CSAGTGGDTEAFF,TGCAGTGCTGGGACAGGGGGCGACACTGAAGCTTTCTTT,TRBV20-1,many,TRBJ1-1,TRBD1
CATSVRDSYYNEQFF,TGTGCCACCAGTGTGCGGGACAGCTACTACAATGAGCAGTTCTTC,TRBV24-1,many,TRBJ2-1,.